One sample yielded the 14 T cell receptor beta chains listed below, sequenced in a study of patients and donors after allogeneic stem cell transplantation. Using its own MiXCR run on the RT-PCR reads, TCRdb lists one record per CDR3 protein. The table shows over 150,000 distinct CDR3 sequences, with less than 45% occurring only once. What was sequenced was blood, either unsorted or a sorted T cell fraction (not recorded which). The source is a human donor who was either an allogeneic HSCT recipient or a stem cell or donor lymphocyte infusion donor (not recorded which). It is not recorded whose cells these are; they may come from a transplant donor.

The chain carries TRBV7-9 and TRBJ2-3; D ambiguous. CDR3 length: 14 amino acids. Germline CDR1 is SEHNR and CDR2 is FQNEAQ (reference sequence). Trimming took 7 bases from V and 1 from J, leaving 12 bases between them. CDR3 residues: CASTTGLGTDTQYF. The CDR3 DNA is TGTGCCAGCACAACGGGCCTAGGCACAGATACGCAGTATTTT.

The chain has TRBV6-1 and TRBJ1-5; TRBD1 is a possible D gene (5 bases). V lost 1 base, J lost 7 bases, and 11 bases lay in between. CDR1 and CDR2 from the germline V gene are MNHNS and SASEGT. The length of the CDR3 is 14 residues. The CDR3 nucleotides read TGTGCCAGCAGTGAAGACCGGGGCGGGCAGCCCCAGCATTTT. This sequence encodes CASSEDRGGQPQHF.

The genes are TRBV27 and TRBJ1-5; D perhaps matches TRBD1 (5 bases). Germline values: CDR1 MNHEY, CDR2 SMNVEV (reference sequence). V lost 6 bases to trimming and J lost 4 bases, with 19 bases between them. The CDR3 extends over 16 amino acids. The CDR3: CASRGVVQGYNQPQHF. CDR3 nucleotides: TGTGCCAGCAGAGGAGTTGTGCAGGGCTATAATCAGCCCCAGCATTTT.

The V and J genes are TRBV12-3 or TRBV12-4 and TRBJ2-7, with a weak D call TRBD1 (6 bases). The CDR3 is 12 residues long. V lost 5 bases and J lost 2, with 7 bases in between. The DNA for the CDR3 is TGTGCCAGCAGTGGGGGCCCCTACGAGCAGTACTTC. It specifies CASSGGPYEQYF.

The V call is TRBV9, the J call TRBJ2-7, with unresolved D. Trimming cost V 1 base and J 2 bases, with 4 bases left between them. The CDR3 totals 12 residues. CDR1 and CDR2 (germline): SGDLS, YYNGEE. The CDR3 DNA sequence: TGTGCCAGCAGCGTAACCCCCTACGAGCAGTACTTC. This codes for CASSVTPYEQYF.

V and J are TRBV4-1 and TRBJ2-1; 8 nucleotides agree with TRBD1. Germline V gene data show CDR1 as MGHRA and CDR2 as YSYEKL. This CDR3 contains 15 residues. The ends lost 4 bases at V and 0 bases at J; junction bases unmatched: 2. The CDR3: CASSPDRVSYNEQFF. The CDR3 nucleotides read TGCGCCAGCAGCCCGGACAGGGTCTCCTACAATGAGCAGTTCTTC.

The chain joins TRBV29-1 to TRBJ1-2; unclear D gene. V was shortened by 4 bases and J by 7 bases, with 4 bases between the two germline ends. The CDR3 loop spans 9 amino acids. Germline assignment: CDR1 SQVTM and CDR2 ANQGSEA. The CDR3 loop is CSVGVGYTF. CDR3 sequence (DNA): TGCAGCGTTGGGGTTGGCTACACCTTC.

The J gene is TRBJ1-1, the V gene TRBV4-3; D not certain. Germline V CDR1 and CDR2: LGHNA, YSLEER. V lost 4 bases, J lost 1 base, and 10 bases lay in between. The CDR3 runs to 14 residues. CDR3 coding DNA: TGCGCCAGCAGCCTAAAATACAAGAACACTGAAGCTTTCTTT. This codes for CASSLKYKNTEAFF.

There are a few counts of this clonotype. J is TRBJ1-4 and V is TRBV6-5; D gene uncertain. Germline V lookup: CDR1 MNHEY, CDR2 SVGAGI. The CDR3 is 13 amino acids. V lost 2 bases and J 8 bases, leaving 9 bases between the germline ends. The CDR3 reads CASSYGGQEKLFF. The CDR3 bases are TGTGCCAGCAGTTACGGCGGGCAGGAAAAACTGTTTTTT.

The chain couples TRBV3-1 to TRBJ1-1; 7 bases match TRBD1. The germline CDR1 and CDR2 sequences are LGHDT and YNNKEL (reference sequence). The CDR3 consists of 12 residues. In DNA, the CDR3 is TGTGCAGCAGGGGGTTGGAACACTGAAGCTTTCTTT. Its translation is CAAGGWNTEAFF.

This clonotype has only one observation. The chain links TRBV9 to TRBJ2-1; no firm D call. Trimming removed 2 bases at V and 1 base at J, with 22 bases between. Germline-derived CDR1 and CDR2 are SGDLS and YYNGEE. The CDR3 spans 19 residues. CDR3 DNA: TGTGCCAGCAGCGTCCCGAGACGATACGGCCAAAAATCCTACAATGAGCAGTTCTTC. It yields the protein CASSVPRRYGQKSYNEQFF.

The rearrangement links TRBV6-1 to TRBJ1-1; D remains unclear. Germline CDR1 is MNHNS and CDR2 is SASEGT. The CDR3 has 14 residues. The germline V and J ends were trimmed by 3 bases and 6 bases, with 14 bases remaining between them. The CDR3 region is CASSDVLQAPEAFF. CDR3 DNA: TGTGCCAGCAGTGACGTTCTACAAGCCCCTGAAGCTTTCTTT.

The chain recombines TRBV12-3 or TRBV12-4 with TRBJ2-1; D is perhaps TRBD1 (5 bases). The CDR3 covers 14 residues. Trimming pared 3 bases from V and 7 bases from J, leaving 13 bases between. The CDR3 spells CASSFLRAENEQFF. The CDR3 DNA is TGTGCCAGCAGTTTCCTCAGGGCCGAGAATGAGCAGTTCTTC.

This sequence joins TRBV4-2 and TRBJ1-4; no definite D call. V was trimmed by 6 bases and J by 7 bases, leaving 21 bases between them. The CDR3 contains 16 residues. The germline gives CDR1 LGHNA, CDR2 YNFKEQ. The CDR3 DNA sequence: TGTGCCAGCAGTTGGAGTATCCAAGGTATGGGTGAAAAACTGTTTTTT. Protein: CASSWSIQGMGEKLFF.